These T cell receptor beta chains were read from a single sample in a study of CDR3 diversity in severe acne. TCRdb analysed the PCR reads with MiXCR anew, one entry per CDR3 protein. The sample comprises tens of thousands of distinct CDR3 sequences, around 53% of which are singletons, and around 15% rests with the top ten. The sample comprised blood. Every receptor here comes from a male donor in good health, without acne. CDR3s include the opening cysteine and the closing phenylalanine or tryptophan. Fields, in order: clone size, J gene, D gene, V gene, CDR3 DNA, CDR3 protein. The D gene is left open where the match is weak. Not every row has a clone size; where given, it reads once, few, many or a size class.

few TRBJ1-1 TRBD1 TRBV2 TGTGCCAGCATCTACAGGGGTGGCGGCACTGAAGCTTTCTTT CASIYRGGGTEAFF
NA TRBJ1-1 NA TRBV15 TGTGCCACCAGAACCAAGGGACCAAAGTTGAACACTGAAGCTTTCTTT CATRTKGPKLNTEAFF
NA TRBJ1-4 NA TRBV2 TGTGCCAGCAGTGAAACCCTGGACAGATTAACTAATGAAAAACTGTTTTTT CASSETLDRLTNEKLFF
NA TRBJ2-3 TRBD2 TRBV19 TGTGCCAGTAGTATGGGACTAGCGGCTAGCACAGATACGCAGTATTTT CASSMGLAASTDTQYF
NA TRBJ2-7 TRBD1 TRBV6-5 TGTGCCAGCGGACGGGACAGGGAGCCCTACGAGCAGTACTTC CASGRDREPYEQYF
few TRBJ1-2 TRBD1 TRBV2 TGTGCCAGCAGGGAGACAGGGTATGGCTACACCTTC CASRETGYGYTF
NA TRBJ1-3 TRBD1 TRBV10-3 TGTGCCATCAGTGGAGGGGGCAGAAACACCATATATTTT CAISGGGRNTIYF
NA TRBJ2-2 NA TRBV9 TGTGCCAGCAGCCGGTACACCGGGGAGCTGTTTTTT CASSRYTGELFF
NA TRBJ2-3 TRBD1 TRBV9 TGTGCCAGCAGCCCTCAGGGGGCTTGTCAGTATTTT CASSPQGACQYF
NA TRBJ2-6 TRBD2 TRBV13 TGTGCCAGCAGCTCCGGGACTAGCGGGTACTACGTCCTGACTTTC CASSSGTSGYYVLTF
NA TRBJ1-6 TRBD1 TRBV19 TGTGCCAGTAGTTGGACAGGGGCTAATTCACCCCTCCACTTT CASSWTGANSPLHF
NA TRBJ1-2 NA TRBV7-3 TGTGCCAGCAGCCAATCAGGGATGGGCTCCTATGGCTACACCTTC CASSQSGMGSYGYTF
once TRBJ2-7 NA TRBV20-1 TGCAGTGCTCCCCAAGCTGGTCCTCTCCAAGTGGGCGAGCAGTACTTC CSAPQAGPLQVGEQYF
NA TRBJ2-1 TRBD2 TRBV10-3 TGTGCCATCAGTGAGTCCCTGGGGCGGGGGGCCTACAATGAGCAGTTCTTC CAISESLGRGAYNEQFF
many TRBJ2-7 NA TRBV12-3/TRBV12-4 TGTGCCAGCAGTCCCCGGGCAGGCCCCTACGAGCAGTACTTC CASSPRAGPYEQYF
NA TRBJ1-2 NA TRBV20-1 TGCAGTGCTCCGGGGGGGGATGGCTACACCTTC CSAPGGDGYTF